These 29 T cell receptor beta chains originate from one sample sequenced in a study of T cells in Graves' hyperthyroidism and ophthalmopathy. Amplified regions were TCR beta CDR3 sequences from RNA transcripts. HTBI primers drove first-round RT-PCR of the TCR CDR3. TCRdb itself ran the multiplex PCR reads through MiXCR, one entry per CDR3 protein. The data show around 250,000 distinct CDR3 sequences, 13% to 15% seen once. Sequenced sample: blood. These receptors originate from a woman aged 40 to 50 with Graves' hyperthyroidism that later progressed to Graves' ophthalmopathy.

The chain recombines TRBV12-3 or TRBV12-4 with TRBJ1-6; possibly TRBD1 for D (5 bases). Trimming took 5 bases from V and 10 from J, leaving 15 bases between them. This CDR3 has 14 residues. The CDR3, as DNA: TGTGCCAGCAGTCCAGGGACTAGCGGGTCACCCCTCCACTTT. It encodes CASSPGTSGSPLHF.

This clonotype was seen ten or more times. The gene calls are TRBV11-1 and TRBJ2-3; 7 nucleotides match TRBD2. The CDR3 covers 15 residues. The V gene's germline CDR1 is SGHAT and CDR2 FQDESV (reference sequence). V lost 5 bases to trimming and J lost 8 bases; unmatched junction nucleotides: 13. Here the CDR3 DNA reads TGTGCCAGCAGCCCAGGGCTACATGGGAGGGGTACGCAGTATTTT. It yields the protein CASSPGLHGRGTQYF.

This clonotype was counted at least ten times. The chain links TRBV27 to TRBJ2-3; no clear D. Looked up from germline, CDR1 is MNHEY and CDR2 is SMNVEV (reference sequence). CDR3 length: 15 amino acids. V was cut by 2 bases and J by 0 bases, with 9 bases left in between. The CDR3, as DNA: TGTGCCAGCAGTTTAGCGGTATCTAGCACAGATACGCAGTATTTT. Protein product: CASSLAVSSTDTQYF.

This clonotype was counted at least ten times. The chain employs TRBV15 and TRBJ2-2, with 14 nucleotides matching TRBD2. This CDR3 spans 17 amino acids. J was trimmed by 7 bases and V by 0 bases; bases with no gene match: 4. Germline assignment: CDR1 LNHNV and CDR2 YYDKDF (reference sequence). For the CDR3, the DNA is TGTGCCACCAGCAGAGATGAGGGACTAGCGGGAGTCGGGGAGCTGTTTTTT. Its translation: CATSRDEGLAGVGELFF.

The J gene is TRBJ2-7, the V gene TRBV7-9; 7 bases are shared with TRBD2. V lost 3 bases to trimming and J lost 5 bases; unmatched junction nucleotides: 1. Germline CDR1 and CDR2: SEHNR and FQNEAQ (reference sequence). This CDR3 spans 12 amino acids. The CDR3 DNA reads TGTGCCAGCAGCTTGGGGAGGGACGAGCAGTACTTC. Its protein is CASSLGRDEQYF.

This clonotype has more than one count but fewer than ten. The chain has TRBV19 and TRBJ2-6; D is unresolved. Germline values: CDR1 LNHDA, CDR2 SQIVND (reference sequence). Deletions cut 1 base from V and 0 bases from J, with 7 bases between. This CDR3 spans 16 amino acids. CDR3 sequence reads: CASSIGRFSGANVLTF. The CDR3 DNA is TGTGCCAGTAGTATAGGGCGGTTCTCTGGGGCCAACGTCCTGACTTTC.

The V and J genes are TRBV20-1 and TRBJ1-6; D may be TRBD1 (6 bases). The CDR3 runs 15 residues. V was cut by 7 bases and J by 10 bases, with 23 bases left in between. In germline, CDR1 is DFQATT, CDR2 SNEGSKA (reference sequence). The CDR3 reads CSEQFVGGAESPLHF. As DNA, the CDR3 is TGCAGTGAGCAATTCGTGGGGGGCGCTGAATCACCCCTCCACTTT.

This clonotype was observed a few times. CDR3 amino acids: CASTTGTYNYGYTF. The CDR3 nucleotides are TGTGCCAGTACGACCGGGACATATAACTATGGCTACACCTTC. This sequence joins TRBV19 and TRBJ1-2, with a tentative D call TRBD1 (6 bases). Trimming shortened V by 7 bases and J by 1 base, and 13 bases separated the two germline ends. The CDR3 extends over 14 amino acids. Germline V gene lookup returns CDR1 LNHDA and CDR2 SQIVND (reference sequence).

The V call is TRBV30, the J call TRBJ2-2; the D gene is possibly TRBD1 (5 bases). The J call may not be correct, given that the DNA end is closer to TRBJ1-1. CDR1 and CDR2 (germline): GTSNPN, SVGIG (reference sequence). The CDR3 runs 14 residues. The CDR3 sequence: CAWSVKTVGGGAFF. In nucleotides, the CDR3 is TGTGCCTGGAGTGTAAAGACTGTGGGCGGGGGAGCTTTCTTT.

This clonotype was seen many times. V is TRBV29-1 and J is TRBJ2-3; 9 bases are shared with TRBD1. CDR1 and CDR2 from the germline V gene are SQVTM and ANQGSEA. V shed 1 base, J shed 1 base, and the junction held 0 bases outside the gene matches. The CDR3 loop spans 14 amino acids. The CDR3 DNA reads TGCAGCGTTGAAGGGACAGGGGGCACAGATACGCAGTATTTT. This encodes CSVEGTGGTDTQYF.

This clonotype occurred many times. The chain combines TRBV29-1 with TRBJ1-2; a possible D gene is TRBD1 (6 bases). Looked up from germline, CDR1 is SQVTM and CDR2 is ANQGSEA. Trimming took off 5 bases at V and 8 bases at J, with 24 bases between the two ends. The CDR3 extends over 15 amino acids. The CDR3 protein is CSVPTGDTKSYGYTF. CDR3 DNA sequence: TGCAGCGTTCCAACCGGGGACACCAAGTCTTACGGCTACACCTTC.

This clonotype has at least ten counts. J is TRBJ1-5 and V is TRBV28, with D possibly matching TRBD1 (5 bases). Trimming left V 2 bases short and J 0 bases short, with 8 bases between. This CDR3 has 15 amino acids. Germline CDR1 MDHEN, CDR2 SYDVKM. The CDR3 coding sequence is TGTGCCAGCAGTTTAGACAGATATAGCAATCAGCCCCAGCATTTT. Protein product: CASSLDRYSNQPQHF.

Of note for this clonotype: A much larger clone differs by one base, so this may be a read error. The chain has TRBV30 and TRBJ2-7; possibly TRBD1 for D (6 bases). The CDR3 loop spans 14 amino acids. Germline CDR1 reads GTSNPN; CDR2 reads SVGIG (reference sequence). The CDR3 is CAWSPGTLGIEQHF. Here the CDR3 DNA reads TGTGCCTGGAGTCCAGGGACACTAGGTATCGAGCAGCACTTC. Based on the CDR3 plus reference TRBV30 and TRBJ2-7, the full variable domain is SQTIHQWPATLVQPVGSPLSLECTVEGTSNPNLYWYRQAAGRGLQLLFYSVGIGQISSEVPQNLSASRPQDRQFILSSKKLLLSDSGFYLCAWSPGTLGIEQHFGPGTRLTVT.

This clonotype has a count of ten or more. This chain joins TRBV18 and TRBJ2-5, with no clear D. The V end was cut by 4 bases, the J end by 4 bases, with 13 bases between. The germline gives CDR1 KGHSH, CDR2 LQKENI. The CDR3 spans 14 residues. The CDR3 region is CASSRGLGGETQYF. The CDR3 bases are TGTGCCAGCTCACGAGGCCTCGGTGGAGAGACCCAGTACTTC.

This clonotype was observed many times. The chain employs TRBV28 and TRBJ2-1; D is possibly TRBD1 (6 bases). CDR3 size: 13 residues. Per the germline V gene, CDR1 is MDHEN and CDR2 is SYDVKM. The V and J ends lost 10 bases and 2 bases respectively, with 12 bases between them. The CDR3 reads CAIGQTTYNEQFF. The CDR3 DNA follows: TGTGCCATTGGACAGACCACCTACAATGAGCAGTTCTTC.

J is TRBJ1-5 and V is TRBV19; a possible D gene is TRBD1 (6 bases). V lost 9 bases to trimming and J lost 6 bases, with 27 bases between them. Per the germline V gene, CDR1 is LNHDA and CDR2 is SQIVND (reference sequence). This CDR3 has 17 amino acids. Here the CDR3 DNA reads TGTGCCAGACCCGACTACGACAGGTCCCAAGGGTGTCAGCCCCAGCATTTT. Its protein is CARPDYDRSQGCQPQHF.

This clonotype is classed as medium-sized. The rearrangement joins TRBV2 to TRBJ2-1; D ambiguous. Germline CDR1 and CDR2: SNHLY and FYNNEI. The length of the CDR3 is 13 residues. The ends were cut back, 7 bases at V and 4 bases at J, with 11 bases in the middle. CDR3 nucleotide sequence: TGTGCCAGCAAAGCGCGGCTTTACAATGAGCAGTTCTTC. Protein product: CASKARLYNEQFF.

This chain joins TRBV2 and TRBJ2-1; possible D gene TRBD2, 6 bases. Germline lookup yields CDR1 SNHLY and CDR2 FYNNEI. The CDR3 is 15 residues long. Trimming shortened V by 4 bases and J by 0 bases, and 10 bases separated the two germline ends. Here the CDR3 reads CASSGEANSYNEQFF. The CDR3 coding sequence is TGTGCCAGCAGTGGGGAGGCTAACTCCTACAATGAGCAGTTCTTC.

This clonotype was observed at least ten times. The CDR3: CAWSATGELFF. CDR3 sequence (DNA): TGTGCCTGGAGTGCGACCGGGGAGCTGTTTTTT. The V call is TRBV30, the J call TRBJ2-2; D is uncertain. V gave up 1 base and J gave up 5 bases, with 2 bases separating them. The CDR3 loop spans 11 amino acids. CDR1 and CDR2 from the germline V gene are GTSNPN and SVGIG (reference sequence).

This clonotype showed up many times. The rearrangement joins TRBV15 to TRBJ1-5; no firm D call. The CDR3 sequence is 15 residues long. CDR1 is LNHNV and CDR2 is YYDKDF in the germline V gene (reference sequence). Between the trimmed V and J ends, which lost 3 bases and 6 bases, there was a span of 15 bases. The CDR3 coding sequence is TGTGCCACCAGCAGGGACGGAGCCTTCGGTCAGCCCCAGCATTTT. Protein: CATSRDGAFGQPQHF. The full variable domain, completed using reference TRBV15 and TRBJ1-5, is DAMVIQNPRYQVTQFGKPVTLSCSQTLNHNVMYWYQQKSSQAPKLLFHYYDKDFNNEADTPDNFQSRRPNTSFCFLDIRSPGLGDTAMYLCATSRDGAFGQPQHFGDGTRLSIL.

This clonotype has at least ten counts. The V call is TRBV19, the J call TRBJ1-5, with 10 bases matching TRBD1. In germline, CDR1 is LNHDA, CDR2 SQIVND (reference sequence). The CDR3 loop spans 16 amino acids. J was trimmed by 0 bases and V by 9 bases; bases with no gene match: 8. CDR3 bases: TGTGCCAGCGGGACAGGGGTCTCTAATAGCAATCAGCCCCAGCATTTT. The encoded protein is CASGTGVSNSNQPQHF.

At least ten counts were recorded for this clonotype. The genes are TRBV28 and TRBJ2-7, with TRBD2 matching 9 bases. Unmatched junction bases numbered 1, after V lost 6 bases and J lost 1 base. This CDR3 is built from 13 residues. The V gene's germline CDR1 is MDHEN and CDR2 SYDVKM. CDR3 region: CASSTSGSYEQYF. The CDR3 DNA is TGTGCCAGCAGCACTAGCGGGTCCTACGAGCAGTACTTC. Full variable domain (missing parts from reference TRBV28 and TRBJ2-7): DVKVTQSSRYLVKRTGEKVFLECVQDMDHENMFWYRQDPGLGLRLIYFSYDVKMKEKGDIPEGYSVSREKKERFSLILESASTNQTSMYLCASSTSGSYEQYFGPGTRLTVT.

As for this clonotype: This may be a read error: a much more frequent sequence differs by one nucleotide. The chain couples TRBV3-1 to TRBJ1-6; a weak D match, TRBD1 (5 bases). Germline values: CDR1 LGHDT, CDR2 YNNKEL (reference sequence). The CDR3 consists of 13 residues. CDR3 amino acids: CANSDRGFSPLHF. In nucleotides, the CDR3 is TGTGCCAACAGCGACAGAGGATTTTCACCCCTCCACTTT.

In its sample, this clonotype was seen many times. Being one base from a much bigger clone, this may be a read error. V gene TRBV28 combines with J gene TRBJ2-7; no clear D. Trimming cost V 2 bases and J 3 bases, with 5 bases left between them. The CDR3 is 12 amino acids. The germline V gene encodes CDR1 MDHEN and CDR2 SYDVKM. CDR3 loop: CASSLTDYEQYF. CDR3 DNA: TGTGCCAGCAGTTTAACGGACTACGAGCAGTACTTC.

This clonotype was counted ten times or more. The V gene is TRBV30, the J gene TRBJ2-7; possibly TRBD2 for D (6 bases). The CDR3 is 14 residues long. Trimming removed 4 bases from V and 5 bases from J, with 18 bases in between. Per germline, CDR1 GTSNPN and CDR2 SVGIG (reference sequence). Here the CDR3 DNA reads TGTGCCTGGAAGGAGGGAATGACCCCAAACGAGCAGTACTTC. This codes for CAWKEGMTPNEQYF.

This clonotype was counted many times. The V gene is TRBV28, the J gene TRBJ1-2, with 7 bases matching TRBD1. With V trimmed by 5 bases and J by 4 bases, 13 bases remained unmatched. The CDR3 is 16 amino acids. Per the germline V gene, CDR1 is MDHEN and CDR2 is SYDVKM. CDR3 in amino acids: CASSPRAPGQFYGYTF. CDR3 coding DNA: TGTGCCAGCAGTCCTCGCGCCCCGGGACAGTTCTATGGCTACACCTTC.

The sample holds many counts of this clonotype. The rearrangement uses TRBV27 and TRBJ1-1; 9 bases align to TRBD1. The CDR3 contains 15 residues. After removal of 0 bases from V and 4 bases from J, the junction contained 3 bases not matched to a gene. Germline CDR1 and CDR2: MNHEY and SMNVEV (reference sequence). The CDR3 here is CASSLSGTGSTEAFF. CDR3 DNA: TGTGCCAGCAGTTTATCCGGGACAGGGAGCACTGAAGCTTTCTTT.

The chain employs TRBV6-2 or TRBV6-3 and TRBJ2-1; 8 positions agree with TRBD1. In germline, CDR1 is MNHEY, CDR2 SVGEGT. The J segment lost 6 bases and the V segment lost 4 bases, leaving 8 bases of the junction unmatched. CDR3 length equals 15 residues. The CDR3 is CASSLTGATCNEQFF. In DNA form, the CDR3 reads TGTGCCAGCAGTTTGACAGGGGCCACCTGCAATGAGCAGTTCTTC.

This clonotype was counted at least ten times. The chain links TRBV11-2 to TRBJ2-7, with TRBD2 matching 8 bases. Per the germline V gene, CDR1 is SGHAT and CDR2 is FQNNGV. V was pared by 5 bases and J by 4 bases, with 31 bases of the junction left unmatched. CDR3 length: 22 amino acids. The CDR3: CASSTRRAGGREITAPLYEQYF. The DNA of the CDR3 is TGTGCCAGCAGCACCCGAAGGGCGGGGGGACGCGAAATAACCGCCCCCCTTTACGAGCAGTACTTC.